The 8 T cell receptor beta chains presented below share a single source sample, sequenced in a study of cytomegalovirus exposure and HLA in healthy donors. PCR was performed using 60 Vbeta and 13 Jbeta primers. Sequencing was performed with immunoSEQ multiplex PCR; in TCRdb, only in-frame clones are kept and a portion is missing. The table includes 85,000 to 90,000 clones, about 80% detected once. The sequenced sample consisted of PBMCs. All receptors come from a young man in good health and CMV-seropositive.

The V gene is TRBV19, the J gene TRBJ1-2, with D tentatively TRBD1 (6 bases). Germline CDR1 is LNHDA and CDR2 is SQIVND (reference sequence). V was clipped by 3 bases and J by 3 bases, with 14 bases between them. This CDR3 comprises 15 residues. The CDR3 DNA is TGTGCCAGTAGTATTTTAGTCGGACAGCACTATGGCTACACCTTC. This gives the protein CASSILVGQHYGYTF.

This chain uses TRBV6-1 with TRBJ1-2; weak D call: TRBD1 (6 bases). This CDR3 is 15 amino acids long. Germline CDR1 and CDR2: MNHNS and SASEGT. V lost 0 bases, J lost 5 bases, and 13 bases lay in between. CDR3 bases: TGTGCCAGCAGTGAAGCCGGAGCTCAGGGGTATGGCTACACCTTC. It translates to CASSEAGAQGYGYTF.

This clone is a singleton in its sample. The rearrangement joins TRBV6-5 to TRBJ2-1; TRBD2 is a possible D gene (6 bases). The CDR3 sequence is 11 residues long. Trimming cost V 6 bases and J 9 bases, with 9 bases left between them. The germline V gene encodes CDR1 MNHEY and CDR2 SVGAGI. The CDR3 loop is CASSHGGEQFF. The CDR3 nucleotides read TGTGCCAGCAGCCACGGGGGTGAGCAGTTCTTC.

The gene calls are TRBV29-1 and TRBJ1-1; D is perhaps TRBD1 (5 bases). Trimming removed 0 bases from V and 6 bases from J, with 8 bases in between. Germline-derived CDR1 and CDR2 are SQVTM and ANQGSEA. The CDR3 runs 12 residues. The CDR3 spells CSVEDRVPEAFF. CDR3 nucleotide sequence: TGCAGCGTTGAAGACAGGGTCCCTGAAGCTTTCTTT.

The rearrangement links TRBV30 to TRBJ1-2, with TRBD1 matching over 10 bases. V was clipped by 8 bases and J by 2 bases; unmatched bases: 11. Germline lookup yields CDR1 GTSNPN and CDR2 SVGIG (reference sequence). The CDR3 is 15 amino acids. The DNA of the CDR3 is TGTGCCAGGACCGTCTGGGACAGGGGAAACTATGGCTACACCTTC. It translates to CARTVWDRGNYGYTF.

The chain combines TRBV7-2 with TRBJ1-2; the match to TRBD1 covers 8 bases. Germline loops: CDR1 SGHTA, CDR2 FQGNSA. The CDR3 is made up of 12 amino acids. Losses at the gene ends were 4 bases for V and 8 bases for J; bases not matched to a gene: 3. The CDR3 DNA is TGTGCCAGCAGCTCCCGACAGGGGGGCTACACCTTC. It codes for CASSSRQGGYTF.

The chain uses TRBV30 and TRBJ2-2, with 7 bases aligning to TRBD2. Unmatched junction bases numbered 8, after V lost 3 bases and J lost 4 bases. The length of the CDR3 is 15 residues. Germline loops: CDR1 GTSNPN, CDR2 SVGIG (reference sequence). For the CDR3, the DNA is TGTGCCTGGAGGCGCGGGGGAACGGGCACCGGGGAGCTGTTTTTT. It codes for CAWRRGGTGTGELFF.

Here the CDR3 DNA reads TGTGCCAGCAGTCCAACCAGAACAGGGGGAACAGATACGCAGTATTTT. It specifies CASSPTRTGGTDTQYF. The chain has TRBV28 and TRBJ2-3; TRBD1 matches 8 bases. Trimming at V came to 5 bases and at J to 3 bases, leaving 10 bases not matched to a gene. Looked up from germline, CDR1 is MDHEN and CDR2 is SYDVKM. The CDR3 is 16 amino acids. Filled out from reference TRBV28 and TRBJ2-3, the complete variable domain reads DVKVTQSSRYLVKRTGEKVFLECVQDMDHENMFWYRQDPGLGLRLIYFSYDVKMKEKGDIPEGYSVSREKKERFSLILESASTNQTSMYLCASSPTRTGGTDTQYFGPGTRLTVL.